Below, one T cell receptor beta chain is given with its context. No antigen is known for it. Authors' data handling: ImmunoSEQ only sent back junction sequences with no quality scores, so filtering was done differently. Sequencing used immunoSEQ multiplex PCR; TCRdb keeps in-frame clones, though not all of them. The DNA was the basis for D and trimming; V, J and clone size are from that table. This sample has about 990,000 clones, with around three quarters found just once. The sample is drawn from a study of shared clonotypes between healthy human individuals. Study context: Each donor's CD8 memory used one plate, CD8 naive two, each CD4 subset three. General observations from the study: Richness estimates generally favored naive over memory subsets.

CDR1 and CDR2 (germline): MNHNY, SVGAGI (reference sequence). Between the trimmed V and J ends, which lost 0 bases and 7 bases, there was a span of 9 bases. The CDR3 loop spans 13 amino acids. The source of this sequence is a man younger than 35 in good health. Some clones in this sample may be carry-over from other donors' samples. Sequencing used memory CD4+ T cells from PBMCs. Subset defined: CD45RA-negative fraction. The chain carries TRBV6-6 and TRBJ1-2, with D tentatively TRBD1 (5 bases). The CDR3 coding sequence is TGTGCCAGCAGTTACTCCGGCGGGGGTGGCTACACCTTC. This codes for CASSYSGGGGYTF.